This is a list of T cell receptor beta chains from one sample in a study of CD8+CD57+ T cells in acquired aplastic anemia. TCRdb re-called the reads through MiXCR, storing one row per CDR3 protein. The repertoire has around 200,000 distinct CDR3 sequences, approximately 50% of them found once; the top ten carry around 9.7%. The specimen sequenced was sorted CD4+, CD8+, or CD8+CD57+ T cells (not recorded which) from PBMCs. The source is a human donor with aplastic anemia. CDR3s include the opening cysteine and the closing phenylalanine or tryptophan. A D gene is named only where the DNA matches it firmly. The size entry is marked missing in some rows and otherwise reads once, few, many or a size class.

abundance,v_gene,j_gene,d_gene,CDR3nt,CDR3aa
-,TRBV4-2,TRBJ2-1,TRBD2,TGTGCCAGCAGCCAAATAGCGGGGGACAATGAGCAGTTCTTC,CASSQIAGDNEQFF
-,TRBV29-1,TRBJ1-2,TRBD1,TGCAGCGTTGAGTCGGACAGGGAGCGGGGCTACACCTTC,CSVESDRERGYTF
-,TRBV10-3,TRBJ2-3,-,TGTGCCATCAGGGGAGGGGGGACTAGCACAGATACGCAGTATTTT,CAIRGGGTSTDTQYF
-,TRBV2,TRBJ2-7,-,TGTGCCACTTCACAGGGAGTGACCGGGGAGCTGTACTTC,CATSQGVTGELYF
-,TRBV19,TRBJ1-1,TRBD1,TGTGCCAGTAGTGAGGGACAGGGAGCTGAAGCTTTCTTT,CASSEGQGAEAFF
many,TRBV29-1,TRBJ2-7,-,TGCAGCGTTGGCGCGGGACCGTACGAGCAGTACTTC,CSVGAGPYEQYF
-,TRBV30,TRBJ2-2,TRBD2,TGTGCCTGGGCAGCCCTTTTGGCGGGGGGAAGGGAGCTGTTTTTT,CAWAALLAGGRELFF
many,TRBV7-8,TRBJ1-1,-,TGTGCCAGCCTACAATCCCAGGGCGGAGGATTTCCGGCTTTCTTT,CASLQSQGGGFPAFF
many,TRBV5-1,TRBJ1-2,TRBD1,TGCGCCAGCAGCTTCGACAGGGTTGGGGGCTACACCTTC,CASSFDRVGGYTF
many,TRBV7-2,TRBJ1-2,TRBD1,TGTGCCAGCAGCAGGACAGGGTCTGGCTACACCTTC,CASSRTGSGYTF
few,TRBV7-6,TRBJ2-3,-,TGTGCCAGCAGCTTACCCACAGGGAAGGCAGATACGCAGTATTTT,CASSLPTGKADTQYF
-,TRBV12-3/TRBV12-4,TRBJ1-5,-,TGTGCCAGCAACCTACAGGGCGGAGGACAGCCCCAGCATTTT,CASNLQGGGQPQHF
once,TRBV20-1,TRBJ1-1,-,TGCAGTGCAATAGGGGGTGGAGGAGCTTTCTTT,CSAIGGGGAFF
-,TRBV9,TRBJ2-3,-,TGTGCCGGCAGCGTAGTCCCTCAGCACACAGATACGCAGTATTTT,CAGSVVPQHTDTQYF
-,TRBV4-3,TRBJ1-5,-,TGCGCCAGCAGCCGAGAAGGGGGCAATCAGCCCCAGCATTTT,CASSREGGNQPQHF
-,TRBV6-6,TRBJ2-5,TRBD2,TGTGCCAGCAGTCCTGGACTAGCCGAGTACTTC,CASSPGLAEYF
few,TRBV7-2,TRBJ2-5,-,TGTGCCATAAATAGACAGCCCCGGGAGACCCAGTACTTC,CAINRQPRETQYF
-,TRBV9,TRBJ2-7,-,TGTGCCAGCAGCGTCCAATCAGGGGCCGAGCAGTACTTC,CASSVQSGAEQYF
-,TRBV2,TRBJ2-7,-,TGTGCCAGCAGTGAGGTTGGGGGGAGGACTTCCGAGCAGTACTTC,CASSEVGGRTSEQYF
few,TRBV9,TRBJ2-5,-,TGTGCCAGCAGCCAAACTTGGGGAGAGACCCAGTACTTC,CASSQTWGETQYF
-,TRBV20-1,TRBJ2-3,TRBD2,TGCAGTGCTAGAGTGTCGCTAGCGGGCCACTACAATGAGCAGTATTTT,CSARVSLAGHYNEQYF
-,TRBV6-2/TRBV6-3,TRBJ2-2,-,TGTGCCAGCAGACCCCAGGGGAGGACCGGGGAGCTGTTTTTT,CASRPQGRTGELFF
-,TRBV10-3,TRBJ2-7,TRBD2,TGTGCCATCAGTGAGTTGGGGGGACTAGCCGACGAGCAGTACTTC,CAISELGGLADEQYF
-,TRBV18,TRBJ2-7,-,TGTGCCAGCTCACCCCAGAGCCAGCCAGGCGTGGAGCAGTACTTC,CASSPQSQPGVEQYF
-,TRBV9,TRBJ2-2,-,TGTGCCAGCAGCGTAGCCTCACAGGACGCGAACACCGGGGAGCTGTTTTTT,CASSVASQDANTGELFF
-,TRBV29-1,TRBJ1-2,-,TGCAGCGTTGACGCCTCCCCAGGTGGCTACACCTTC,CSVDASPGGYTF
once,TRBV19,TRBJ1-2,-,TGTGCCAGTACCGGTGGGGGCGCGAACTATGGCTACACCTTC,CASTGGGANYGYTF
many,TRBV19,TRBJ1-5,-,TGTGCCAGTAGTATCCGAAGGCAGGGGAGGAATCAGCCCCAGCATTTT,CASSIRRQGRNQPQHF
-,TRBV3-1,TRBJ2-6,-,TGTGCCAGCAGCCAAGCTGGGGCCAACGTCCTGACTTTC,CASSQAGANVLTF
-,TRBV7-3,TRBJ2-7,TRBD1,TGCGCCAGCAGCCAGGGGGACTACGAGCAGTACTTC,CASSQGDYEQYF
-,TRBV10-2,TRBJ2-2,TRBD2,TGCGCCAGCATTGGGACTAGCGGGATTGTGACAACCGGGGGGCTGTTTTTT,CASIGTSGIVTTGGLFF
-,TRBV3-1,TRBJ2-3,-,TGTGCCAGCAGCCAAGAGAATAGGGACACAGATACGCAGTATTTT,CASSQENRDTDTQYF
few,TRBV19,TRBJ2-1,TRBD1,TGTGCCAGTAGTATAGGGGACAGCTCCTACAATGAGCAGTTCTTC,CASSIGDSSYNEQFF
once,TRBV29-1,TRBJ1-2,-,TGCAGCGTTGAAGATCAGGGCGGAGGGGGAAACTATGGCTACACCTTC,CSVEDQGGGGNYGYTF
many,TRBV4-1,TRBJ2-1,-,TGCGCCAGCAGCCAAGACTCGGTTTCACTGGAGCAGTTCTTC,CASSQDSVSLEQFF
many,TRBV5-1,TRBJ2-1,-,TGCGCCAGCAGCCTCACGCCGTGGGCCTACAATGAGCAGTTCTTC,CASSLTPWAYNEQFF
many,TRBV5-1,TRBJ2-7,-,TGCGCCAGCAGCTTGGCCTGGCCGAACCTCCCCTACGAGCAGTACTTC,CASSLAWPNLPYEQYF
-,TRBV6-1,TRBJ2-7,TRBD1,TGTGCCAGCAGTGAAAATCGGGACAGGGGGCTCGAGCAGTACTTC,CASSENRDRGLEQYF
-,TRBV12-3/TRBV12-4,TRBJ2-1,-,TGTGCCAACGCAGACGGGACACCTTACAATGAGCAGTTCTTC,CANADGTPYNEQFF
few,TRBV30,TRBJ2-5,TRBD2,TGTGCCAGGACACCACTAGCGGGGATAATAGAGACCCAGTACTTC,CARTPLAGIIETQYF
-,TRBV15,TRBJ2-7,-,TGTGCCACCAGCAGAGCTAGACTTGTCGACGAGCAGTACTTC,CATSRARLVDEQYF
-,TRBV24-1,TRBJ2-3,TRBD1,TGTGCCACCAGGACAGGGGGTTTGGTCACAGATACGCAGTATTTT,CATRTGGLVTDTQYF
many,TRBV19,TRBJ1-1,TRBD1,TGTGCCGCTGGGGGACAGGGCTGGGCTGAAGCTTTCTTT,CAAGGQGWAEAFF
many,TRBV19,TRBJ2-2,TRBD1,TGTGCCAGTAGAGGGACAGGGGTAACCGGGGAGCTGTTTTTT,CASRGTGVTGELFF
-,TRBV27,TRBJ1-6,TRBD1,TGTGCCAGCAGTTCCCACAGGGGCTCCTATAATTCACCCCTCCACTTT,CASSSHRGSYNSPLHF
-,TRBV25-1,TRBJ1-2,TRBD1,TGTGCCAGCAGTGCGGGACAGGGGAGTGAAAACTATGGCTACACCTTC,CASSAGQGSENYGYTF